The sample holds a few counts of the clone carrying this TCR beta chain. This CDR3 is built from 16 residues. Germline CDR1 MNHEY, CDR2 SVGEGT. J gave up 4 bases and V 6 bases, and 9 bases lay outside the gene matches. The data are from a study of regulatory T cells in long-lasting Graves disease. Time point specified: persistent/refractory GD, antithyroid drugs over 5 years with positive TRAb. The TCR library was made from RNA that had been extracted from PBMCs in TRIzol. HTBI primers from iRepertoire and Arm-PCR of CDR3 regions yielded the TCR beta libraries. TCRdb re-derived calls from the multiplex PCR reads in MiXCR, one entry per CDR3 protein. The sample has 400,000 or so distinct CDR3 sequences, 20% to 25% seen once; the top ten hold about 20%.

Sequenced here: peripheral blood mononuclear cells (PBMCs), sampled when the disease was refractory, from a patient treated with antithyroid drugs. The J gene is TRBJ2-6, the V gene TRBV6-2 or TRBV6-3; TRBD1 matches 7 bases. The clonotype originates from a female donor with Graves disease. CDR3 nucleotides: TGTGCCAGCAGGCCAGACAGGGTTACCGGGGCCAACGTCCTGACTTTC. Protein sequence: CASRPDRVTGANVLTF.